These 24 T cell receptor beta chains share one sample of origin, sequenced in a study of T cells in Graves' hyperthyroidism and ophthalmopathy. Regions amplified from RNA transcripts were the TCR beta CDR3 regions. The primer set for the first-round RT-PCR of the TCR CDR3 was HTBI. TCRdb reanalysed the multiplex PCR reads using MiXCR and keeps one entry per CDR3 protein. The sample includes almost 600,000 distinct CDR3 sequences, 14% of them seen just once. Sequenced material: blood. These receptors were collected from a woman between 25 and 40 years old with Graves' hyperthyroidism that later progressed to Graves' ophthalmopathy.

The J gene is TRBJ2-1, the V gene TRBV4-3; 7 nucleotides agree with TRBD2. The germline V gene has CDR1 LGHNA and CDR2 YSLEER. The CDR3 is 16 residues long. After removal of 0 bases from V and 4 bases from J, the junction contained 6 bases not matched to a gene. The CDR3 bases are TGCGCCAGCAGCCAAGACCGGGGGGTTAGATACAATGAGCAGTTCTTC. Translation: CASSQDRGVRYNEQFF.

This clonotype was found a few times. The junction departs from the called germline gene at one end, perhaps through a read error. CDR3 coding DNA: TGTGCCAGCAGTAGTCAGGCCTATGACTACACCTTC. Encoded protein: CASSSQAYDYTF. The chain uses TRBV6-2 or TRBV6-3 and TRBJ1-2; no clear D. CDR3 length: 12 amino acids. Germline loops: CDR1 MNHEY, CDR2 SVGEGT.

At least ten counts were recorded for this clonotype. The chain joins TRBV18 to TRBJ1-1, with D perhaps TRBD1 (6 bases). The germline V gene encodes CDR1 KGHSH and CDR2 LQKENI. V lost 3 bases and J 2 bases, leaving 16 bases between the germline ends. The CDR3 runs to 16 residues. The CDR3, as DNA: TGTGCCAGCTCACCGATGGCGACAGGCTCAAACACTGAAGCTTTCTTT. As protein: CASSPMATGSNTEAFF.

J is TRBJ1-2 and V is TRBV3-1; D is unresolved. Germline values: CDR1 LGHDT, CDR2 YNNKEL (reference sequence). There are 11 residues in the CDR3. V shed 0 bases and J shed 8 bases, with 4 bases lying between them. CDR3 sequence: CASSQETGYTF. Written as DNA, the CDR3 is TGTGCCAGCAGCCAAGAAACGGGCTACACCTTC.

This clonotype was counted at least ten times. The chain has TRBV3-1 and TRBJ2-7, with D hard to call. The V gene's germline CDR1 is LGHDT and CDR2 YNNKEL (reference sequence). V lost 1 base, J lost 5 bases, and 12 bases lay in between. The CDR3 extends over 14 amino acids. This CDR3 is CASSQANGMHEQYF. DNA for the CDR3: TGTGCCAGCAGCCAAGCAAACGGAATGCACGAGCAGTACTTC.

This clonotype was recorded at least ten times. This sequence joins TRBV12-3 or TRBV12-4 and TRBJ1-5; D not resolved. Trimming left V 5 bases short and J 4 bases short, with 12 bases between. The CDR3 spans 14 residues. The CDR3 is CASSLPSGNQPQHF. As DNA, the CDR3 is TGTGCCAGCAGTCTACCCTCGGGGAATCAGCCCCAGCATTTT.

Ten or more counts support this clonotype. V and J are TRBV3-1 and TRBJ1-1; D is unclear. V shed 0 bases and J shed 4 bases, with 21 bases lying between them. From germline, CDR1 is LGHDT and CDR2 YNNKEL (reference sequence). This CDR3 spans 18 amino acids. As DNA, the CDR3 is TGTGCCAGCAGCCAAGAAGTTTCTGGGTATGGGGAACTCACTGAAGCTTTCTTT. Amino acid sequence: CASSQEVSGYGELTEAFF.

This clonotype came up many times. The chain has TRBV11-2 and TRBJ2-1; 10 bases agree with TRBD2. V was pared by 2 bases and J by 6 bases, with 7 bases of the junction left unmatched. The CDR3 runs to 16 residues. Germline V lookup: CDR1 SGHAT, CDR2 FQNNGV. The CDR3: CASSLFELAGSNEQFF. The CDR3, as DNA: TGTGCCAGCAGCTTATTTGAACTAGCGGGGAGCAATGAGCAGTTCTTC.

This clonotype was recorded many times. The rearrangement links TRBV12-3 or TRBV12-4 to TRBJ1-4, with D tentatively TRBD1 (6 bases). CDR3 length: 16 residues. The V and J ends lost 0 bases and 5 bases respectively, with 13 bases between them. Written as DNA, the CDR3 is TGTGCCAGCAGTTTAGCGCTCGGGGGCTTCAATGAAAAACTGTTTTTT. It translates to CASSLALGGFNEKLFF.

At least ten counts were recorded for this clonotype. This chain's CDR3 is CASSFSGPHSPLHF. CDR3 nucleotide sequence: TGTGCCAGCAGTTTCTCAGGGCCGCATTCACCCCTCCACTTT. The chain combines TRBV12-3 or TRBV12-4 with TRBJ1-6; the D gene is possibly TRBD1 (5 bases). The CDR3 is 14 residues long. V lost 3 bases, J lost 8 bases, and 11 bases lay in between.

This clonotype was seen at least ten times. The chain employs TRBV2 and TRBJ2-3, with 8 bases matching TRBD1. Germline V gene data show CDR1 as SNHLY and CDR2 as FYNNEI. CDR3 length equals 14 residues. J was trimmed by 6 bases and V by 6 bases; bases with no gene match: 8. CDR3 in amino acids: CASRAGGAGDTQYF. In nucleotides, the CDR3 is TGTGCCAGCAGGGCAGGGGGCGCAGGTGATACGCAGTATTTT.

The chain recombines TRBV5-4 with TRBJ2-3; D perhaps matches TRBD2 (5 bases). The ends were cut back, 0 bases at V and 2 bases at J, with 10 bases in the middle. The CDR3 loop spans 15 amino acids. Germline-derived CDR1 and CDR2 are SGHNT and YYREEE (reference sequence). CDR3 bases: TGTGCCAGCAGCTTGGTTTACGGGAACACAGATACGCAGTATTTT. This gives the protein CASSLVYGNTDTQYF.

At least ten counts were recorded for this clonotype. V and J are TRBV27 and TRBJ2-1, with 9 bases identical to TRBD2. The ends lost 5 bases at V and 8 bases at J; junction bases unmatched: 10. The CDR3 length is 15 residues. Per the germline V gene, CDR1 is MNHEY and CDR2 is SMNVEV (reference sequence). The DNA for the CDR3 is TGTGCCAGCAGTCGGCCGGGACTAGCAGGAGATGAGCAGTTCTTC. Protein: CASSRPGLAGDEQFF.

This clonotype was counted between two and nine times. The V and J genes are TRBV6-5 and TRBJ2-3, with 10 bases aligning to TRBD2. The germline CDR1 and CDR2 sequences are MNHEY and SVGAGI. V was pared by 3 bases and J by 5 bases, with 8 bases of the junction left unmatched. The CDR3 runs to 16 residues. The CDR3 is CASSYQLAGPQDTQYF. The CDR3 DNA sequence: TGTGCCAGCAGTTATCAACTAGCGGGGCCTCAAGATACGCAGTATTTT.

The rearrangement uses TRBV29-1 and TRBJ2-7; no clear D. Germline loops: CDR1 SQVTM, CDR2 ANQGSEA. V dropped 1 base and J dropped 7 bases, with 14 bases sitting between them. The CDR3 consists of 13 residues. CDR3 sequence (DNA): TGCAGCGTTGAAGGTTCGCAGTCAGAGGAGCAGTACTTC. Translation: CSVEGSQSEEQYF.

In its sample, this clonotype was seen many times. The rearrangement links TRBV20-1 to TRBJ2-5; weak D call: TRBD2 (7 bases). Per germline, CDR1 DFQATT and CDR2 SNEGSKA (reference sequence). The CDR3 runs to 12 residues. The V end lost 6 bases, the J end lost 1 base, and 9 bases lay between the germline ends. CDR3 loop: CSAGGPQETQYF. CDR3 DNA sequence: TGCAGTGCGGGGGGGCCCCAAGAGACCCAGTACTTC.

With respect to this clonotype: A read error may be the cause here, since a much bigger clone is one base away. The chain recombines TRBV20-1 with TRBJ1-2; D ambiguous. CDR3 size: 11 residues. V was shortened by 5 bases and J by 7 bases, with 11 bases between the two germline ends. Germline V gives CDR1 DFQATT, CDR2 SNEGSKA (reference sequence). CDR3 sequence reads: CSAQADCGYTF. As DNA, the CDR3 is TGCAGTGCTCAGGCCGATTGTGGCTACACCTTC.

This clonotype was recorded many times. This chain joins TRBV6-5 and TRBJ2-7; TRBD1 matches at 11 bases. Germline CDR1 is MNHEY and CDR2 is SVGAGI. The CDR3 sequence is 17 residues long. V lost 2 bases to trimming and J lost 4 bases; unmatched junction nucleotides: 10. The DNA for the CDR3 is TGTGCCAGCAGTTACGAAATTTCCGGGACAGGGGGATACGAGCAGTACTTC. This gives the protein CASSYEISGTGGYEQYF.

The table lists this clonotype with many counts. V usage is TRBV6-1 and J usage is TRBJ2-3; tentatively, D is TRBD2 (6 bases). The CDR3 extends over 14 amino acids. Germline V gene sequence: CDR1 MNHNS, CDR2 SASEGT. The germline V and J ends were trimmed by 5 bases and 1 base, with 10 bases remaining between them. CDR3 nucleotide sequence: TGTGCCAGCAGTTTGGAGCGGGGCACAGATACGCAGTATTTT. Amino acid sequence: CASSLERGTDTQYF.

This clonotype has a count of ten or more. The chain has TRBV20-1 and TRBJ2-3, with 10 bases identical to TRBD2. Germline V lookup: CDR1 DFQATT, CDR2 SNEGSKA (reference sequence). J was trimmed by 2 bases and V by 0 bases; bases with no gene match: 5. This CDR3 has 16 amino acids. The CDR3 bases are TGCAGTGCTAGAGATCCCCTAGCGGGAGCCACAGATACGCAGTATTTT. This translates into CSARDPLAGATDTQYF.

CDR3 in DNA: TGTGCCAGCAGCTCAGCAGGGCAGGGAGGAGCCAAAAACATTCAGTACTTC. Translating gives CASSSAGQGGAKNIQYF. The rearrangement links TRBV7-9 to TRBJ2-4, with TRBD2 as a possible D gene (6 bases). V lost 4 bases and J lost 0, with 16 bases in between. Germline CDR1 SEHNR, CDR2 FQNEAQ (reference sequence). The CDR3 covers 17 residues.

V and J are TRBV19 and TRBJ1-2, with D unclear. This CDR3 has 14 residues. Germline V gene lookup returns CDR1 LNHDA and CDR2 SQIVND (reference sequence). With 0 bases removed from V and 5 bases from J, the gap between germline ends came to 10 bases. CDR3 DNA: TGTGCCAGTAGTATAGATGCGGCAGGATATGGCTACACCTTC. Translating gives CASSIDAAGYGYTF.

This clonotype was picked up a small number of times. The V call is TRBV30, the J call TRBJ2-1; 10 positions match TRBD1. CDR1 is GTSNPN, CDR2 SVGIG, per germline (reference sequence). Trimming at V came to 3 bases and at J to 8 bases, leaving 13 bases not matched to a gene. This CDR3 spans 16 amino acids. The CDR3 coding sequence is TGTGCCTGGAGGAAGGGACAGGGGACCCATGGTGATGAGCAGTTCTTC. It is translated as CAWRKGQGTHGDEQFF.

This clonotype was recorded many times. This chain links TRBV27 with TRBJ1-2; 7 nucleotides agree with TRBD1. V dropped 6 bases and J dropped 6; count of bases not matched to a gene: 7. Germline values: CDR1 MNHEY, CDR2 SMNVEV (reference sequence). The CDR3 contains 13 residues. The CDR3 reads CASRPRGWDGYTF. CDR3 sequence (DNA): TGTGCCAGCAGACCCAGGGGGTGGGATGGCTACACCTTC.